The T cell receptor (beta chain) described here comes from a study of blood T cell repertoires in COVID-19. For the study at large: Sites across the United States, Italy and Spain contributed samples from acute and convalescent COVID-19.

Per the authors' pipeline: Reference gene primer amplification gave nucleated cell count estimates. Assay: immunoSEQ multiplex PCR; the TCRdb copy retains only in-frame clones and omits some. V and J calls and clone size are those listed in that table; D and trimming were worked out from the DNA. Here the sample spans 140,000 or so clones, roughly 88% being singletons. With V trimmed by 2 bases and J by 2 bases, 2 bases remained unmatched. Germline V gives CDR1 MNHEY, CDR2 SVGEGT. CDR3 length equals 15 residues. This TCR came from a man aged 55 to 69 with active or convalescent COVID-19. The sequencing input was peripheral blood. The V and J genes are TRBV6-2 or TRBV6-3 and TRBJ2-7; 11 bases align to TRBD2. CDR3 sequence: CASSYRLAGTYEQYV. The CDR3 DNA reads TGTGCCAGCAGTTACCGACTAGCGGGAACCTACGAGCAGTACGTC.